This entry concerns a single TCR beta chain. MiXCR, applied by TCRdb to the 5' RACE reads, yields one record per CDR3 protein. The table lists roughly 370,000 distinct CDR3 sequences, about 17% of them singletons, with roughly a fifth in the top ten. The data are from a study of T-cell memory formation after mild COVID-19. Study context: In these data, TCR clusters were largely donor specific.

This CDR3 region has 16 residues. Trimming removed 0 bases at V and 0 bases at J, with 10 bases between. The germline V gene has CDR1 SGDLS and CDR2 YYNGEE. The sequence derives from a man younger than 35 who had mild COVID-19 (a few samples of this study predate the infection). Cell type and time point are not known. The chain employs TRBV9 and TRBJ2-1, with D possibly TRBD2 on 6 matching bases. Sequencing input: PBMCs or a T cell subset sorted from them (not recorded which). In nucleotides, the CDR3 is TGTGCCAGCAGCGTAGACGCGGGGCTCTCCTACAATGAGCAGTTCTTC. It specifies CASSVDAGLSYNEQFF.